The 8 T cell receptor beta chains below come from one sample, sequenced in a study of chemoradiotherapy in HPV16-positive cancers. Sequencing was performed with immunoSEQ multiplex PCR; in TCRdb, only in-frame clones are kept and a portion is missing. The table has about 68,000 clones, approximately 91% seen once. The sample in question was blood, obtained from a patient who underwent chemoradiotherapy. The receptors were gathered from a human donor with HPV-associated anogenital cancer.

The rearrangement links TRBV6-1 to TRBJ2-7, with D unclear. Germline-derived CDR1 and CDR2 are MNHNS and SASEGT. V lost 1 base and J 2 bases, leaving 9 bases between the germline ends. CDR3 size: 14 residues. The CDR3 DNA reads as TGTGCCAGCAGTGAAGGCCTAAACGCCTACGAGCAGTACTTC. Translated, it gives CASSEGLNAYEQYF.

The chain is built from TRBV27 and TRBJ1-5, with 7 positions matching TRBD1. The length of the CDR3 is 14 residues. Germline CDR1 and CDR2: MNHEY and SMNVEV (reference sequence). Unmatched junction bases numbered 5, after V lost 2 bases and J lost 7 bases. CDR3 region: CASSLEGGWQPQHF. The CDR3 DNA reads TGTGCCAGCAGTTTAGAAGGGGGCTGGCAGCCCCAGCATTTT.

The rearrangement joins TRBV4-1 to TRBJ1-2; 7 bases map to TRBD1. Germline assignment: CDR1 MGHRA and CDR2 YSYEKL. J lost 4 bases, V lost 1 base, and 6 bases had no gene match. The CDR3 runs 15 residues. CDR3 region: CASSQAGQLIYGYTF. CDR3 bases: TGCGCCAGCAGCCAAGCGGGACAGTTGATCTATGGCTACACCTTC.

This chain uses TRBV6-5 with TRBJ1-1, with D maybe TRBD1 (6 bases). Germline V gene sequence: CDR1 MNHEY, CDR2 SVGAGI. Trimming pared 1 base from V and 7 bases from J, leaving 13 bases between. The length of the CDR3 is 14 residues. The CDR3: CASSYFGGQNEAFF. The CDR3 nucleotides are TGTGCCAGCAGTTACTTTGGCGGACAGAATGAAGCTTTCTTT.

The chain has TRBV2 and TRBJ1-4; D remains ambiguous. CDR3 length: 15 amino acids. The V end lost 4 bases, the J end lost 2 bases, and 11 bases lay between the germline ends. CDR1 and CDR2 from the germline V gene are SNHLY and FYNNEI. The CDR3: CASSASTNTNEKLFF. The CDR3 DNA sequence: TGTGCCAGCAGTGCTTCGACGAACACTAATGAAAAACTGTTTTTT.

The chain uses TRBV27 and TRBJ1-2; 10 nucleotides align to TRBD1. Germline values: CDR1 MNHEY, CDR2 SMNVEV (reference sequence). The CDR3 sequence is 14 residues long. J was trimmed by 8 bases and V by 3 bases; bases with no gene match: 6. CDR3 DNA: TGTGCCAGCAGTTTTAGGGACAGGGGTGGAGGCTACACCTTC. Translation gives CASSFRDRGGGYTF.

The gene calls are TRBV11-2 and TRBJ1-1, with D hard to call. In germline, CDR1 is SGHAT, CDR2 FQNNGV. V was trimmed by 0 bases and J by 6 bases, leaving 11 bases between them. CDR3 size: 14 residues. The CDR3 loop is CASSLDWTSPEAFF. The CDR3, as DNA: TGTGCCAGCAGCTTAGATTGGACCTCCCCTGAAGCTTTCTTT.

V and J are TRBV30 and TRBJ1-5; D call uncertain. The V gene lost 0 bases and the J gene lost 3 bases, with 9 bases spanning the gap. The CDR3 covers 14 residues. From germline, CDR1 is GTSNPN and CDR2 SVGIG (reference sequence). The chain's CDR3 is CAWSVGGNNQPQHF. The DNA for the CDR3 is TGTGCCTGGAGTGTGGGAGGGAACAATCAGCCCCAGCATTTT.